These 14 T cell receptor beta chains were sequenced from one sample in a study of STAT5B mutations in CD4+ large granular lymphocyte leukemia. Here immunoSEQ multiplex PCR was the method, and the copy in TCRdb shows in-frame clones only, minus some. Among approximately 25,000 clones listed, just under 75% were seen once. The sample taken for sequencing was CD4+ T cells from blood buffy coats. All receptors come from a human donor in good health.

The sample holds a few counts of this clone. The genes are TRBV7-8 and TRBJ1-1; D possibly corresponds to TRBD1 (6 bases). This CDR3 contains 12 residues. The germline V and J ends were trimmed by 6 bases and 7 bases, with 12 bases remaining between them. The germline V gene has CDR1 SGHVS and CDR2 FQNEAQ. The CDR3 DNA is TGTGCCAGCAGGGGCTGGGGGCGTGAAGCTTTCTTT. It is translated as CASRGWGREAFF.

V and J are TRBV6-6 and TRBJ1-6; possible D gene TRBD1, 5 bases. The CDR3 is 14 residues long. V lost 2 bases and J lost 7, with 9 bases in between. The germline CDR1 and CDR2 sequences are MNHNY and SVGAGI (reference sequence). The CDR3 reads CASSYQGENSPLHF. Written as DNA, the CDR3 is TGTGCCAGCAGTTACCAGGGTGAGAATTCACCCCTCCACTTT.

The chain links TRBV9 to TRBJ1-2, with D perhaps matching TRBD1 (5 bases). Trimming removed 0 bases at V and 6 bases at J, with 12 bases between. CDR3 size: 14 residues. From germline, CDR1 is SGDLS and CDR2 YYNGEE. CDR3 sequence reads: CASSVEFGANGYTF. For the CDR3, the DNA is TGTGCCAGCAGCGTAGAATTTGGGGCCAATGGCTACACCTTC.

This chain connects TRBV27 to TRBJ1-5; D perhaps matches TRBD1 (6 bases). V lost 2 bases and J 4 bases, leaving 15 bases between the germline ends. Germline V gene sequence: CDR1 MNHEY, CDR2 SMNVEV (reference sequence). CDR3 length: 16 amino acids. CDR3 nucleotide sequence: TGTGCCAGCAGTTTAAGGCCAGGGAGGGGGAATCAGCCCCAGCATTTT. Protein: CASSLRPGRGNQPQHF.

The chain is built from TRBV4-3 and TRBJ2-6, with unresolved D. This CDR3 is built from 14 residues. The V and J ends lost 4 bases and 1 base respectively, with 5 bases between them. The V gene's germline CDR1 is LGHNA and CDR2 YSLEER. The chain's CDR3 is CASSRTSGANVLTF. CDR3 DNA: TGCGCCAGCAGCCGCACTTCTGGGGCCAACGTCCTGACTTTC.

The CDR3 spells CASSLATRDELHF. The DNA of the CDR3 is TGTGCCAGCAGCTTAGCGACCCGGGACGAGTTGCATTTT. The rearrangement uses TRBV7-8 and TRBJ1-5; a weak D match, TRBD1 (5 bases). The CDR3 sequence is 13 residues long. V dropped 0 bases and J dropped 15 bases, with 15 bases sitting between them. The germline gives CDR1 SGHVS, CDR2 FQNEAQ.

V usage is TRBV7-9 and J usage is TRBJ2-3; D remains unclear. V lost 8 bases and J 2 bases, leaving 8 bases between the germline ends. The CDR3 consists of 12 residues. The V gene's germline CDR1 is SEHNR and CDR2 FQNEAQ (reference sequence). The CDR3, as DNA: TGTGCCAGCTTGCGAGACACAGATACGCAGTATTTT. Residues: CASLRDTDTQYF.

V gene TRBV15 combines with J gene TRBJ1-5, with D possibly TRBD1 on 6 matching bases. The CDR3 runs to 15 residues. Germline loops: CDR1 LNHNV, CDR2 YYDKDF (reference sequence). V was clipped by 3 bases and J by 12 bases, with 21 bases between them. This CDR3 is CATSRYAGTNDLQHF. In nucleotides, the CDR3 is TGTGCCACCAGCAGGTACGCCGGGACAAATGATCTCCAGCATTTT.

The chain carries TRBV10-3 and TRBJ2-3, with 9 positions matching TRBD2. CDR1 ENHRY and CDR2 SYGVKD come from the germline V gene. J gave up 6 bases and V 0 bases, and 10 bases lay outside the gene matches. The CDR3 contains 17 residues. CDR3 sequence: CAISESLAGSGRDTQYF. The CDR3 DNA is TGTGCCATCAGTGAGTCGCTAGCGGGATCTGGGCGTGATACGCAGTATTTT.

This chain uses TRBV5-1 with TRBJ1-1; D uncertain. Germline CDR1 reads SGHRS; CDR2 reads YFSETQ. The CDR3 contains 14 residues. V was cut by 3 bases and J by 0 bases, with 9 bases left in between. The CDR3 DNA is TGCGCCAGCAGCTCGACGGGTGTGAACACTGAAGCTTTCTTT. Its translation: CASSSTGVNTEAFF.

The rearrangement links TRBV5-6 to TRBJ1-2, with D unresolved. Germline assignment: CDR1 SGHDT and CDR2 YYEEEE. Trimming cost V 0 bases and J 8 bases, with 11 bases left between them. The CDR3 covers 13 residues. Here the CDR3 DNA reads TGTGCCAGCAGCTTGGAAGCGGAAACAGGCTACACCTTC. It specifies CASSLEAETGYTF.

The V and J genes are TRBV7-9 and TRBJ2-3, with a tentative D call TRBD2 (6 bases). The CDR3 runs to 16 residues. Germline V gene sequence: CDR1 SEHNR, CDR2 FQNEAQ (reference sequence). V was clipped by 5 bases and J by 2 bases, with 17 bases between them. The CDR3 bases are TGTGCCAGCAGCCCCGCGGGGCGCAGACCCACAGATACGCAGTATTTT. Its translation is CASSPAGRRPTDTQYF.

The chain has TRBV19 and TRBJ2-3; D is undetermined. Per germline, CDR1 LNHDA and CDR2 SQIVND (reference sequence). V lost 1 base to trimming and J lost 1 base, with 12 bases between them. The CDR3 totals 16 residues. Here the CDR3 reads CASSIAGRRRTDTQYF. The CDR3 DNA follows: TGTGCCAGTAGTATAGCGGGCCGGCGGCGCACAGATACGCAGTATTTT.

The CDR3 DNA reads TGTGCCAGCAGCTTAGACAGGGGTAGGGCTAATCAGCCCCAGCATTTT. Translation gives CASSLDRGRANQPQHF. V and J are TRBV7-9 and TRBJ1-5; 7 positions agree with TRBD1. The CDR3 sequence is 16 residues long. Germline-derived CDR1 and CDR2 are SEHNR and FQNEAQ (reference sequence). Losses at the gene ends were 1 base for V and 4 bases for J; bases not matched to a gene: 7.